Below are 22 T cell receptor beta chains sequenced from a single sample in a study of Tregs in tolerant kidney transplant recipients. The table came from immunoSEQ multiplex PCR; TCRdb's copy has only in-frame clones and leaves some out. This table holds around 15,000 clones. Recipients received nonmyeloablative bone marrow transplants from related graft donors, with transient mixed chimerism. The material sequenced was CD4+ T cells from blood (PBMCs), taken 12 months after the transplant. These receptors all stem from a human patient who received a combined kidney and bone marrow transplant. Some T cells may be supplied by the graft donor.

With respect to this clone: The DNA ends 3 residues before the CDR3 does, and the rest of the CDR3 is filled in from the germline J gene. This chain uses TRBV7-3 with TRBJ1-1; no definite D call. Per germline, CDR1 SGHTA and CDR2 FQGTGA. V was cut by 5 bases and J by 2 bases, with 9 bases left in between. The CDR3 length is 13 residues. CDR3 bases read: TGTGCCAGCAGCGAGGGTGGCAACACTGAA. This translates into CASSEGGNTE. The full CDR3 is CASSEGGNTEAFF.

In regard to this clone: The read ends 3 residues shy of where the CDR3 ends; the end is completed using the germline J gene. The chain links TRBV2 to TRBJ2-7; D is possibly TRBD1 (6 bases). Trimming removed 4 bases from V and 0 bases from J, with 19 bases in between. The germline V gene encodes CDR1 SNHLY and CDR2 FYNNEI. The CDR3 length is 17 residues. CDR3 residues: CASSGLTGSTPSYEQYF. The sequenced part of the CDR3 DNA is TGTGCCAGCAGTGGCCTAACAGGGAGTACGCCCTCCTACGAG.

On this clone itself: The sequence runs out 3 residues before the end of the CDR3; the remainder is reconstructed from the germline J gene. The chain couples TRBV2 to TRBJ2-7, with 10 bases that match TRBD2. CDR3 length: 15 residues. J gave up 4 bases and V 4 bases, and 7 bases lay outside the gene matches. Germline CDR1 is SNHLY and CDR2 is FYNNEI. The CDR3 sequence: CASSGGTSVGYEQYF. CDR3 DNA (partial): TGTGCCAGCAGTGGGGGGACTAGCGTGGGTTACGAG.

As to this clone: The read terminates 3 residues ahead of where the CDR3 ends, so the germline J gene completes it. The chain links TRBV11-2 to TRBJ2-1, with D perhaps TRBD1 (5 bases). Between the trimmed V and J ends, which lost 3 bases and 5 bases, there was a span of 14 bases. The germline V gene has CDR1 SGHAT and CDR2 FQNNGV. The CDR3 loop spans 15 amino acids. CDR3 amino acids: CASSFYRSVNNEQFF. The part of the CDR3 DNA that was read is TGTGCCAGCAGCTTTTACAGGTCAGTTAACAATGAG.

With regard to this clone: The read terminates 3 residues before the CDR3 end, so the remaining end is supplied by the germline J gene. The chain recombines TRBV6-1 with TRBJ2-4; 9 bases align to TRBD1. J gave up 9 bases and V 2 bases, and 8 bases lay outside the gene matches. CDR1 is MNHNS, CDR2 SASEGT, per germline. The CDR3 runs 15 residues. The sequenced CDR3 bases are TGTGCCAGCAGTGAATATCGGGGACAGGGAAGCATT. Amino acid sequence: CASSEYRGQGSI. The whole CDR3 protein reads CASSEYRGQGSIQYF.

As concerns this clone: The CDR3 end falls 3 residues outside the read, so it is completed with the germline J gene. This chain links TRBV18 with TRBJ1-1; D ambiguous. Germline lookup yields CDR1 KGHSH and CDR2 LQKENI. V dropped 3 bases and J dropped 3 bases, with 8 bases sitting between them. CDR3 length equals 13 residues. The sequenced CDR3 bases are TGTGCCAGCTCACCGTTCGACTACACTGAA. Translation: CASSPFDYTE. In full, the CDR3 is CASSPFDYTEAFF.

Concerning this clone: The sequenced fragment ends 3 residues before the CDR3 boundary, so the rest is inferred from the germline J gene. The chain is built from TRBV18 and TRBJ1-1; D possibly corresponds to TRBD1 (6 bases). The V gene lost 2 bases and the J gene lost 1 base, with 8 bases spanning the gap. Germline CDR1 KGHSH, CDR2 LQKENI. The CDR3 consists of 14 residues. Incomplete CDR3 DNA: TGTGCCAGCTCACCATCACAGGGGAACACTGAA. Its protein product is CASSPSQGNTE. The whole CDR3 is CASSPSQGNTEAFF. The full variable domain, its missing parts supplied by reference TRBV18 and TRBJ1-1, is NAGVMQNPRHLVRRRGQEARLRCSPMKGHSHVYWYRQLPEEGLKFMVYLQKENIIDESGMPKERFSAEFPKEGPSILRIQQVVRGDSAAYFCASSPSQGNTEAFFGQGTRLTVV.

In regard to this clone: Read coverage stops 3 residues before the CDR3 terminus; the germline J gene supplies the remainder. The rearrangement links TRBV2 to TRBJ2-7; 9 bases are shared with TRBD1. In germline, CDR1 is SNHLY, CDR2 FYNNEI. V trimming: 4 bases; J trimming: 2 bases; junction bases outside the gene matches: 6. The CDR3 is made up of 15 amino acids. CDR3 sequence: CASSVNRGRPYEQYF. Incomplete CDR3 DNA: TGTGCCAGCAGTGTTAACAGGGGGCGACCCTACGAG.

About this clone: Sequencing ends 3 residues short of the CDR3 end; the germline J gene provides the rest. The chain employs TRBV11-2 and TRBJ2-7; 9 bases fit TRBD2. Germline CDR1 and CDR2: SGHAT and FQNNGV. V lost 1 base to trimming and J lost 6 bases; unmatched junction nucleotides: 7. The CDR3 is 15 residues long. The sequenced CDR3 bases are TGTGCCAGCAGCTTAGGCTCGCTAGCGGGACGCGAG. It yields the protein CASSLGSLAGRE. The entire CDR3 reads CASSLGSLAGREQYF.

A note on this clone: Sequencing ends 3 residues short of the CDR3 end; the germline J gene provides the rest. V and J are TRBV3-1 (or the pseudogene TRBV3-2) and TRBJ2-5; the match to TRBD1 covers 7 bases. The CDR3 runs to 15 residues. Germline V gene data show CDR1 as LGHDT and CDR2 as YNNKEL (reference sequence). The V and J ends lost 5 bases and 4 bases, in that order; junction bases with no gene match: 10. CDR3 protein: CASSSREGAGETQYF. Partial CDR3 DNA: TGTGCCAGCAGCTCCCGAGAGGGGGCGGGAGAGACC.

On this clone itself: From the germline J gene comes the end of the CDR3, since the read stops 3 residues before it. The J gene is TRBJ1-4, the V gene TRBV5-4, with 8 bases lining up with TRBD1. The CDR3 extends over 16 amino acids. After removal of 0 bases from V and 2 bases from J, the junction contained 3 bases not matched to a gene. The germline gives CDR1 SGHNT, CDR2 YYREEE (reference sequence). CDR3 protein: CASSLAPGGTNEKLFF. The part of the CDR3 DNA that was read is TGTGCCAGCAGCTTGGCCCCAGGGGGCACTAATGAAAAA.

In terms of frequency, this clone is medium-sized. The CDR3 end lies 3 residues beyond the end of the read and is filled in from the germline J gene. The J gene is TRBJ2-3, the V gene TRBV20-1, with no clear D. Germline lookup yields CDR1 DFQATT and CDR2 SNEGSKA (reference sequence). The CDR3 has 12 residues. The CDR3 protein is CSHNPRTDTQYF. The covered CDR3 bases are TGCAGCCACAACCCTCGCACAGATACG.

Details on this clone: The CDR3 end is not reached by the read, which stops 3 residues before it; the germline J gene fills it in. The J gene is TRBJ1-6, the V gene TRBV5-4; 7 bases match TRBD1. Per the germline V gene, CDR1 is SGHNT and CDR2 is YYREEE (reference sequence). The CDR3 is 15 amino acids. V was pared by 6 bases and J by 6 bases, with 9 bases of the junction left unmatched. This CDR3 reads CASKPQGNLNSPLHF. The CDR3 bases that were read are TGTGCCAGCAAACCACAGGGGAACCTTAATTCACCC. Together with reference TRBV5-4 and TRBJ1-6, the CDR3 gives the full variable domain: ETGVTQSPTHLIKTRGQQVTLRCSSQSGHNTVSWYQQALGQGPQFIFQYYREEENGRGNFPPRFSGLQFPNYSSELNVNALELDDSALYLCASKPQGNLNSPLHFGNGTRLTVT.

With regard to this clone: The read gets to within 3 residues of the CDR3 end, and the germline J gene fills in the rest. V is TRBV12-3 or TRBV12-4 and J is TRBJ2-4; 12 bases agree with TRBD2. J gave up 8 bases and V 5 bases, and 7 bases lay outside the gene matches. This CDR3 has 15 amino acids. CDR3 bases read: TGTGCCAGCAGTCCCGGGACTAGCGGGTTCCACATT. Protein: CASSPGTSGFHI. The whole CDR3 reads CASSPGTSGFHIQYF.

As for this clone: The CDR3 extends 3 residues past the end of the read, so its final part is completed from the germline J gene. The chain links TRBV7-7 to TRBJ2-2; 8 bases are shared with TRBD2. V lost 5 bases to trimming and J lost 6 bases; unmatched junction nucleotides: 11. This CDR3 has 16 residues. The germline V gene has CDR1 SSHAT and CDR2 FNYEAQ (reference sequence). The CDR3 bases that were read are TGTGCCAGCAGCCCCGGGGGGGGAGGAGAGGCCGGGGAG. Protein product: CASSPGGGGEAGE. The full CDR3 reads CASSPGGGGEAGELFF.

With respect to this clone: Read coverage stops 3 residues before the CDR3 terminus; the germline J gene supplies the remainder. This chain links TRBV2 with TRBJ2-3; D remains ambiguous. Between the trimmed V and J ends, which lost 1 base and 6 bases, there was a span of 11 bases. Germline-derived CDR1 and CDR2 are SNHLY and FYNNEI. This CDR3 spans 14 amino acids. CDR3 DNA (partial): TGTGCCAGCAGTGAAGGGGCCGCATCGGATACG. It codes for CASSEGAASDT. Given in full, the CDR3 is CASSEGAASDTQYF.

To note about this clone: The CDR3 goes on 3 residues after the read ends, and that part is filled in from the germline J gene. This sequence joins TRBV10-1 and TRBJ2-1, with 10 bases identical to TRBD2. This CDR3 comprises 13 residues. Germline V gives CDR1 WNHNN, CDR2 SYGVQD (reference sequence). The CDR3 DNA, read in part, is TGCGCGACTATGGCTAGCGGGAGCAATGAG. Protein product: CATMASGSNE. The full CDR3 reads CATMASGSNEQFF.

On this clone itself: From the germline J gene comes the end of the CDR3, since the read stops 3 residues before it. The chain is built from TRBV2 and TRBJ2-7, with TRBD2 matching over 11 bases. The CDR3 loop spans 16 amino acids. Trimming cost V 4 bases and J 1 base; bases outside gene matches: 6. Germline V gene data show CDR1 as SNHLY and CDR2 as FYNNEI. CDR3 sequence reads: CASSALTSGSSYEQYF. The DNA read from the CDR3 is TGTGCCAGCAGTGCCCTAACTAGCGGGAGTTCCTACGAG.

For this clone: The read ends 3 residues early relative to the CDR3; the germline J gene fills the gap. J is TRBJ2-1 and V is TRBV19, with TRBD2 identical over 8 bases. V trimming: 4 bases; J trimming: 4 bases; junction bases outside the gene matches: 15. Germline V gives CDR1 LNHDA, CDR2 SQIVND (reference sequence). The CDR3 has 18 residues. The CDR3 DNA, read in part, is TGTGCCAGTAGTACGTTAACCGGGACTAGGGGTCCTTACAATGAG. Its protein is CASSTLTGTRGPYNE. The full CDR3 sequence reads CASSTLTGTRGPYNEQFF.

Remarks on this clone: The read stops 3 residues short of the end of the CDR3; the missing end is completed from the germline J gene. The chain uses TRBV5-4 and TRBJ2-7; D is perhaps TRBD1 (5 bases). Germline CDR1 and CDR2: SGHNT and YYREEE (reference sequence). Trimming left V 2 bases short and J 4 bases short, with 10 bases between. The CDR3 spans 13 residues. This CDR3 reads CASSLDSLYEQYF. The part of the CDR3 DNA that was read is TGTGCCAGCAGCTTAGACAGCCTATACGAG.

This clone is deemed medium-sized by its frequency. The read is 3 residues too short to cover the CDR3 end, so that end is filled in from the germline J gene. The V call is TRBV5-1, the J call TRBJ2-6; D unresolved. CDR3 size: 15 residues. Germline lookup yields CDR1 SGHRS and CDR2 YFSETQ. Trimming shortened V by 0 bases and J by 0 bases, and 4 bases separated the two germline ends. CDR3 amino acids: CASSLVSSGANVLTF. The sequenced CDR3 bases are TGCGCCAGCAGCTTGGTCAGCTCTGGGGCCAACGTC.

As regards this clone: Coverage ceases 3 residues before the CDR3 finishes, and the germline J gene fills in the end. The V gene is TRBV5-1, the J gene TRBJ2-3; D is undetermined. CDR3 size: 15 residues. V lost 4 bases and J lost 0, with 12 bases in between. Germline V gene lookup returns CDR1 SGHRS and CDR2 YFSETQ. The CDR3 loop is CASSTVISSTDTQYF. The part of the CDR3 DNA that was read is TGCGCCAGCAGCACGGTGATTTCTAGCACAGATACG.